The 32 T cell receptor beta chains below were found in one sample sequenced in a study of lymphopenia after photon versus proton radiotherapy. Clones were read by immunoSEQ multiplex PCR, and TCRdb kept only the in-frame ones, dropping some. The repertoire holds approximately 170,000 clones, with approximately 91% as singletons. The material was peripheral blood, obtained from a patient treated with photon-based radiotherapy. These receptors originate from a man between 50 and 59 years old with gastric cancer.

This clone was counted between two and nine times. The V call is TRBV18, the J call TRBJ1-1; D might be TRBD1 (5 bases). Germline values: CDR1 KGHSH, CDR2 LQKENI. Trimming removed 1 base at V and 5 bases at J, with 11 bases between. The CDR3 has 14 residues. DNA of the CDR3: TGTGCCAGCTCACCACGGAGGGACTTTACTGAAGCTTTCTTT. As protein: CASSPRRDFTEAFF.

This chain links TRBV9 with TRBJ2-7, with D tentatively TRBD1 or TRBD2 (6 bases each). The V end lost 0 bases, the J end lost 5 bases, and 9 bases lay between the germline ends. The V gene's germline CDR1 is SGDLS and CDR2 YYNGEE. The CDR3 spans 13 residues. The DNA for the CDR3 is TGTGCCAGCAGCGTAGGAGGGGGGAACGAGCAGTACTTC. This sequence encodes CASSVGGGNEQYF.

The rearrangement joins TRBV28 to TRBJ2-1, with D perhaps matching TRBD2 (5 bases). Trimming shortened V by 2 bases and J by 8 bases, and 10 bases separated the two germline ends. Germline CDR1 and CDR2: MDHEN and SYDVKM. The CDR3 totals 13 residues. CDR3 in DNA: TGTGCCAGCAGTTTACCCAGCGGTTATGAGCAGTTCTTC. As protein: CASSLPSGYEQFF.

V is TRBV19 and J is TRBJ2-3; possible D gene TRBD2, 7 bases. Germline assignment: CDR1 LNHDA and CDR2 SQIVND (reference sequence). The CDR3 runs to 15 residues. V was trimmed by 5 bases and J by 3 bases, leaving 15 bases between them. The CDR3 sequence is CASSPRGRGTDTQYF. DNA of the CDR3: TGTGCCAGTAGTCCCCGGGGGAGGGGGACAGATACGCAGTATTTT.

This clone has just one count. Other DNA sequences in this sample translate to the same CDR3. The chain couples TRBV18 to TRBJ2-7; TRBD1 matches 9 bases. V gave up 0 bases and J gave up 5 bases; unmatched junction bases: 5. The CDR3 has 15 amino acids. The germline V gene has CDR1 KGHSH and CDR2 LQKENI. CDR3 sequence: CASSPPGTGKDEQYF. CDR3 nucleotide sequence: TGTGCCAGCTCACCACCCGGGACAGGGAAGGACGAGCAGTACTTC.

CDR3 amino acids: CASSFQGAGNTIYF. CDR3 nucleotides: TGTGCCAGCAGCTTTCAGGGGGCTGGAAACACCATATATTTT. The V gene is TRBV7-9, the J gene TRBJ1-3, with TRBD1 identical over 7 bases. This CDR3 has 14 residues. V lost 3 bases and J lost 2; bases outside the gene matches: 1. Germline V gives CDR1 SEHNR, CDR2 FQNEAQ (reference sequence).

This chain links TRBV18 with TRBJ1-1; 10 nucleotides match TRBD1. Losses at the gene ends were 3 bases for V and 6 bases for J; bases not matched to a gene: 7. This CDR3 contains 15 residues. The V gene's germline CDR1 is KGHSH and CDR2 LQKENI. The CDR3 DNA is TGTGCCAGCTCACCGACAGGGGGCGCGTCAGCTGAAGCTTTCTTT. Translated: CASSPTGGASAEAFF.

The chain joins TRBV18 to TRBJ1-1, with D hard to call. V was clipped by 4 bases and J by 3 bases, with 12 bases between them. CDR1 is KGHSH, CDR2 LQKENI, per germline. The CDR3 has 14 residues. CDR3 coding DNA: TGTGCCAGCTCACGGTTGGGCGGGGACACTGAAGCTTTCTTT. Translated, it gives CASSRLGGDTEAFF.

The chain uses TRBV5-1 and TRBJ1-1, with D possibly being TRBD1 (5 bases). There are 12 residues in the CDR3. Germline V lookup: CDR1 SGHRS, CDR2 YFSETQ. V lost 2 bases and J 11 bases, leaving 13 bases between the germline ends. The CDR3 DNA follows: TGCGCCAGCAGCTTTGGCGGGGGTGAGGCTTTCTTT. It encodes CASSFGGGEAFF.

The chain employs TRBV7-2 and TRBJ2-7; no firm D call. Deletions cut 3 bases from V and 7 bases from J, with 16 bases between. Germline V gene lookup returns CDR1 SGHTA and CDR2 FQGNSA. CDR3 length equals 14 residues. CDR3 protein: CASSLRHSPREQYF. CDR3 bases: TGTGCCAGCAGCTTGAGACATTCCCCTCGGGAGCAGTACTTC.

This chain uses TRBV6-1 with TRBJ1-5; D ambiguous. Trimming stripped 1 base from V and 2 bases from J, with 15 bases between. Germline CDR1 reads MNHNS; CDR2 reads SASEGT. The CDR3 is made up of 17 amino acids. CDR3 DNA sequence: TGTGCCAGCAGTGAAGGTTTGTGGGTGGGCGGCAATCAGCCCCAGCATTTT. Amino acids: CASSEGLWVGGNQPQHF.

The chain is built from TRBV28 and TRBJ1-1, with TRBD1 as a possible D gene (5 bases). Germline assignment: CDR1 MDHEN and CDR2 SYDVKM. V lost 4 bases and J lost 4, with 10 bases in between. This CDR3 is 13 amino acids long. The CDR3 DNA follows: TGTGCCAGCAGTTCCCCAGGGAGCACTGAAGCTTTCTTT. Its translation: CASSSPGSTEAFF.

This clone was found once. The V and J genes are TRBV6-5 and TRBJ2-7; perhaps TRBD1 as D (5 bases). In germline, CDR1 is MNHEY, CDR2 SVGAGI. The CDR3 loop spans 14 amino acids. V lost 2 bases and J lost 4, with 12 bases in between. The CDR3 DNA is TGTGCCAGCAGTTACCAAGGGGAAGGGTACGAGCAGTACTTC. Its translation is CASSYQGEGYEQYF.

V gene TRBV7-9 combines with J gene TRBJ1-1; D not certain. Germline CDR1 SEHNR, CDR2 FQNEAQ (reference sequence). This CDR3 region has 12 residues. The V end lost 6 bases, the J end lost 3 bases, and 8 bases lay between the germline ends. CDR3 region: CASREYDTEAFF. Written as DNA, the CDR3 is TGTGCCAGCAGGGAGTATGACACTGAAGCTTTCTTT.

This sequence joins TRBV29-1 and TRBJ2-3; 12 bases map to TRBD2. The ends lost 8 bases at V and 4 bases at J; junction bases unmatched: 4. The length of the CDR3 is 13 residues. Germline loops: CDR1 SQVTM, CDR2 ANQGSEA. CDR3 amino acids: CSLAGGIADTQYF. CDR3 in DNA: TGCAGCCTAGCGGGAGGGATTGCAGATACGCAGTATTTT.

This clone was seen only a few times. This chain connects TRBV7-2 to TRBJ2-7; D call uncertain. Trimming removed 3 bases at V and 0 bases at J, with 6 bases between. The germline V gene has CDR1 SGHTA and CDR2 FQGNSA. This CDR3 contains 13 residues. The CDR3 reads CASSFLGSYEQYF. Written as DNA, the CDR3 is TGTGCCAGCAGCTTCCTCGGCTCCTACGAGCAGTACTTC.

The rearrangement joins TRBV4-1 to TRBJ2-5, with a possible D match to TRBD1 (5 bases). Germline loops: CDR1 MGHRA, CDR2 YSYEKL. The germline V and J ends were trimmed by 1 base and 2 bases, with 5 bases remaining between them. There are 13 residues in the CDR3. The CDR3 sequence is CASSQGQQETQYF. The CDR3 DNA follows: TGCGCCAGCAGCCAAGGACAGCAAGAGACCCAGTACTTC.

V is TRBV5-1 and J is TRBJ2-1; the D is unclear. V dropped 0 bases and J dropped 2 bases, with 9 bases sitting between them. The CDR3 contains 15 residues. Germline CDR1 SGHRS, CDR2 YFSETQ. The CDR3 region has the DNA TGCGCCAGCAGCTTGGCTGGGGATACCTACAATGAGCAGTTCTTC. This translates into CASSLAGDTYNEQFF.

The chain combines TRBV6-5 with TRBJ1-2; 10 bases match TRBD1. The CDR3 is 14 residues long. Germline V CDR1 and CDR2: MNHEY, SVGAGI. V was clipped by 6 bases and J by 4 bases; unmatched bases: 5. DNA of the CDR3: TGTGCCAGCAGGGGGACAGGGGCCAGCTATGGCTACACCTTC. It yields the protein CASRGTGASYGYTF.

The rearrangement joins TRBV19 to TRBJ1-2; TRBD1 agrees at 7 bases. The CDR3 extends over 14 amino acids. Germline-derived CDR1 and CDR2 are LNHDA and SQIVND (reference sequence). J gave up 0 bases and V 6 bases, and 4 bases lay outside the gene matches. CDR3: CASRGTVSNYGYTF. The DNA of the CDR3 is TGTGCCAGTAGGGGGACAGTTTCTAACTATGGCTACACCTTC.

A few counts support this clone. This sequence is one base from a far larger clone and is likely a read error. The J gene is TRBJ1-1, the V gene TRBV4-2; D gene ambiguous. The V end was cut by 1 base, the J end by 0 bases, with 9 bases between. From germline, CDR1 is LGHNA and CDR2 YNFKEQ. This CDR3 has 15 amino acids. The CDR3 DNA reads TGTGCCAGCAGCCAAGGTACAGACATGAACACTGAAGCTTTCTTT. It yields the protein CASSQGTDMNTEAFF.

V and J are TRBV20-1 and TRBJ2-7; D is uncertain. V shed 2 bases and J shed 6 bases, with 8 bases lying between them. Germline V lookup: CDR1 DFQATT, CDR2 SNEGSKA (reference sequence). There are 11 residues in the CDR3. This chain's CDR3 is CSARRLTEQYF. As DNA, the CDR3 is TGCAGTGCTAGACGTCTGACCGAGCAGTACTTC.

The V and J genes are TRBV5-8 and TRBJ2-7, with D perhaps matching TRBD2 (6 bases). This CDR3 contains 15 residues. The ends were cut back, 6 bases at V and 0 bases at J, with 16 bases in the middle. Germline-derived CDR1 and CDR2 are SGHTS and YDEGEE. The CDR3 coding sequence is TGTGCCAGCACAAATGGGGGACTCCGCTCCTACGAGCAGTACTTC. It specifies CASTNGGLRSYEQYF.

The chain is built from TRBV2 and TRBJ1-2; weak D call: TRBD1 (6 bases). V dropped 6 bases and J dropped 3 bases, with 11 bases sitting between them. Germline loops: CDR1 SNHLY, CDR2 FYNNEI. The CDR3 spans 13 residues. The CDR3 bases are TGTGCCAGCAGGATCCACAGGGACTATGGCTACACCTTC. Its translation: CASRIHRDYGYTF.

A single count supports this clone. This chain joins TRBV11-2 and TRBJ2-7; either TRBD1 or TRBD2 may fit D (5 bases each). The germline V gene has CDR1 SGHAT and CDR2 FQNNGV. Between the trimmed V and J ends, which lost 1 base and 0 bases, there was a span of 10 bases. CDR3 length: 15 residues. The CDR3 spells CASSLGAGSSYEQYF. The CDR3 region has the DNA TGTGCCAGCAGCTTAGGGGCAGGGAGCTCCTACGAGCAGTACTTC.

V is TRBV12-5 and J is TRBJ2-3, with 8 bases lining up with TRBD2. Germline V lookup: CDR1 LGHNT, CDR2 FRNRAP. Germline trimming cut 5 bases from V and 4 bases from J; bases unmatched to any gene: 5. There are 14 residues in the CDR3. As DNA, the CDR3 is TGTGCTAGTGGTAATAGCGGGGCGGCAGATACGCAGTATTTT. This codes for CASGNSGAADTQYF.

CDR3 bases: TGTGCCAGCTCGCCTACTAGCCGCGAGCAGTTCTTC. Its translation: CASSPTSREQFF. This chain joins TRBV18 and TRBJ2-1; possible D gene TRBD2, 6 bases. CDR1 is KGHSH and CDR2 is LQKENI in the germline V gene. The CDR3 spans 12 residues. The V gene lost 6 bases and the J gene lost 10 bases, with 13 bases spanning the gap.

The chain combines TRBV19 with TRBJ1-2; the D gene is possibly TRBD1 (5 bases). Germline CDR1 LNHDA, CDR2 SQIVND (reference sequence). V lost 6 bases and J 7 bases, leaving 15 bases between the germline ends. The CDR3 runs to 13 residues. CDR3 DNA sequence: TGTGCCAGTAGCCACGGGACGAGGGGTGGCTACACCTTC. Amino acid sequence: CASSHGTRGGYTF.

The V call is TRBV11-2, the J call TRBJ1-2, with D perhaps TRBD1 (6 bases). This CDR3 spans 15 amino acids. Trimming took off 5 bases at V and 5 bases at J, with 18 bases between the two ends. CDR1 and CDR2 from the germline V gene are SGHAT and FQNNGV. CDR3: CASSPLQGSAYGYTF. The CDR3 DNA reads TGTGCCAGCAGCCCCCTCCAGGGGTCTGCGTATGGCTACACCTTC.

On this clone itself: At the DNA level, this CDR3 is encoded by other sequences in the same sample as well. The chain joins TRBV19 to TRBJ1-5; no reliable D call. Germline V gene data show CDR1 as LNHDA and CDR2 as SQIVND (reference sequence). This CDR3 is built from 13 residues. V was shortened by 3 bases and J by 4 bases, with 7 bases between the two germline ends. The CDR3 loop is CASSIQTNQPQHF. CDR3 coding DNA: TGTGCCAGTAGTATCCAAACGAATCAGCCCCAGCATTTT.

The CDR3 sequence is CASSSYTRARGGELFF. The DNA of the CDR3 is TGTGCCAGCAGCTCCTATACTAGAGCACGGGGCGGGGAGCTGTTTTTT. This rearrangement joins TRBV27 to TRBJ2-2, with a possible D match to TRBD2 (5 bases). V lost 6 bases and J lost 7, with 21 bases in between. This CDR3 spans 16 amino acids. The V gene's germline CDR1 is MNHEY and CDR2 SMNVEV (reference sequence).

The V and J genes are TRBV9 and TRBJ2-2; a weak D match, TRBD2 (6 bases). Trimming left V 5 bases short and J 6 bases short, with 14 bases between. The CDR3 length is 14 residues. The germline V gene encodes CDR1 SGDLS and CDR2 YYNGEE. In nucleotides, the CDR3 is TGTGCCAGCAGATCGGGACTCTTACCCGGGGAGCTGTTTTTT. As protein: CASRSGLLPGELFF.